This T cell receptor (beta chain) emerged from a study of blood T cell repertoires in COVID-19. TCRdb keeps only in-frame clones here, not all; method: immunoSEQ multiplex PCR. This table holds hundreds of thousands of clones, around four fifths found once. The CDR3 runs 15 residues. Germline lookup yields CDR1 WNHNN and CDR2 SYGVQD (reference sequence). V lost 6 bases to trimming and J lost 6 bases; unmatched junction nucleotides: 5. This chain connects TRBV10-1 to TRBJ2-1, with 13 positions matching TRBD2. The source is a woman aged 45-59 years with acute or convalescent COVID-19. The sequenced material came from peripheral blood. For the CDR3, the DNA is TGCGCCAGCAGCCCTACTAGCGGGAGGGCCAATGAGCAGTTCTTC. Protein: CASSPTSGRANEQFF.